This TCR beta chain was documented in a study of blood T cell repertoires in COVID-19 (TCRdb year 2020). Looking at the study overall: Collaborator samples came from the United States, Italy and Spain and covered acute and convalescent phases of COVID-19. The material from the prospective study consisted of cDNA or gDNA derived from T cells, B-cell-depleted T cells, or PBMCs. The dataset comprised deeply sampled blood TCRbeta repertoires from subjects exposed to, actively infected with, or recovered from COVID-19. The repertoires were released in a freely available public database intended as a resource for research on the immune response to SARS-CoV-2. Samples were obtained from the ongoing ImmuneRACE study (first 160 participants) and from about 1,300 subjects provided by 6 global collaborators. Nearly every sample came with metadata listing a de-identified subject ID, COVID-19 status, age in years and sex. Where available, HLA class I and class II types were taken from metadata supplied by the sample provider and were not determined by assay-based typing.

One collaborating source in Seattle enrolled patients during active infection and followed them longitudinally through the course of disease. Collaborating institutions collected whole blood in K2EDTA tubes following their own protocols. For TCRbeta analysis, collaborators shipped samples as frozen whole blood, isolated PBMCs, or DNA extracted from either of those sample types. Regarding this clone: Its antigen target is currently unknown. Base qualities are missing; no much larger clone stands one base away.

V and J are trimmed by 2 bases and 3 bases, and the gene matches miss 9 bases of the junction. For CDR1 and CDR2, the germline V gene lists SGDLS and YYNGEE. From cysteine to phenylalanine, the CDR3 is 16 amino acids long. Only CDR3 DNA remains: 48 bases, in frame from the first base. The investigation overall reported the following: The quantity of clinical and demographic metadata differed by source and by participant and was supplied without curation.

TCRbeta CDR3 regions were amplified from genomic DNA using the immunoSEQ Assay, a bias-controlled multiplex PCR. For the original study's pipeline: The number of nucleated cells in each sample was estimated by amplification of reference gene primers within the assay. To quantify the absolute abundance of each unique TCRbeta CDR3 rearrangement, sequence reads were collapsed and filtered. For each sample, productive Simpson clonality was calculated as the square root of Simpson's diversity index across productive rearrangements. TCRdb mirrors the immuneACCESS table, restricted to in-frame sequences. Some clones are absent from its copies; in checked studies, under half trace to an unresolved V gene, and the reason for the others is unknown. For V, J and clone size, that table is used; D and trimming come from the DNA. The table for this sample lists 250,000 to 300,000 clones; roughly 88% of them were counted only once. Around 9.6% of the sample is in the top ten clones.

Sample: peripheral blood. The receptor was derived from a woman in her seventies with COVID-19, enrolled during active disease. The V gene is TRBV9 and the J gene is TRBJ2-7, with 9 junctional bases fitting TRBD2. CDR3 protein: CASSVSGTSTYYEQYF. The DNA reads TGTGCCAGCAGCGTTAGCGGGACTAGCACATACTACGAGCAGTACTTC.